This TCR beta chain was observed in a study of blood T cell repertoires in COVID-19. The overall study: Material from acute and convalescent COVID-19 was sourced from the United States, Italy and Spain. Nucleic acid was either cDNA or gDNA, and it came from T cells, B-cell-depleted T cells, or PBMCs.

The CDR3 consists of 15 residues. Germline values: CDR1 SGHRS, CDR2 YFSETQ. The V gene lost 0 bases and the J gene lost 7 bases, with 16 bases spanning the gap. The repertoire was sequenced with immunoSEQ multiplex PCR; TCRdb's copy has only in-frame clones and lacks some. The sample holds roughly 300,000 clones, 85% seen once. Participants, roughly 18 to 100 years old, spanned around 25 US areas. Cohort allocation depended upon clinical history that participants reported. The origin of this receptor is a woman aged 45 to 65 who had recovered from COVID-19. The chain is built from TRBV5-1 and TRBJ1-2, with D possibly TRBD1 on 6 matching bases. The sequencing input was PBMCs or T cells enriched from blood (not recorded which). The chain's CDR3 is CASSLESGQMAGYTF. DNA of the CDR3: TGCGCCAGCAGCTTGGAATCGGGACAAATGGCTGGCTACACCTTC.